This T cell receptor (beta chain) was captured in a study of Ad26.COV2.S vaccination and SARS-CoV-2 variants. Findings and limits, study-wide: Spike-specific TCR breadth was greater after Ad26.COV2.S than placebo. Using TCR breadth and depth analyses may have led to underestimated total T cell responses.

The CDR3 sequence is 17 residues long. V dropped 10 bases and J dropped 0; count of bases not matched to a gene: 11. Germline CDR1 SNHLY, CDR2 FYNNEI. Treatment meaning: 15 to 20 received Ad26.COV2.S at low or high dose, single or two shots; about five received placebo; per-sample allocation not given. Following the first vaccine or placebo injection, samples were taken on day 63. This adult donor, from Boston, was 18-55 years old. The method was immunoSEQ multiplex PCR; TCRdb's version includes in-frame clones alone and lacks a portion of them. The repertoire holds 300,000 to 350,000 clones, with around four fifths as singletons. Remarks on this clone: Its antigen is unknown.

This chain joins TRBV2 and TRBJ2-6; 8 nucleotides line up with TRBD2. The origin of this receptor is a person between 18 and 60 years old who received the Ad26.COV2.S COVID-19 vaccine or a placebo. Sequences were derived from peripheral blood, sampled in a trial of Ad26.COV2.S vaccine versus placebo. The CDR3 protein is CATTRGGRGSGANVLTF. CDR3 sequence (DNA): TGTGCCACCACTCGGGGGGGTCGGGGCTCTGGGGCCAACGTCCTGACTTTC.